These 17 T cell receptor beta chains originate from one sample sequenced in a study of post-analysis software for immune sequencing data. Study-level findings and limits: Controls had lower frequencies than patients of a handful of TRBV segments, which included TRBV5-6, TRBV5-1 and TRBV20-1.

Antigens of these TCRs are unknown. Unique molecular identifiers were carried by the TCR beta cDNA libraries. Each CDR3 protein is one row after TCRdb ran MiXCR on the PCR reads. The sample has 350,000 to 500,000 distinct CDR3 sequences, 35% to 45% seen once; the top ten hold roughly 8.2%. Sequencing was carried out using blood. Every receptor here comes from a girl aged 2-9 years with multiple sclerosis.

The gene calls are TRBV29-1 and TRBJ2-3, with 16 bases identical to TRBD2. The ends lost 6 bases at V and 0 bases at J; junction bases unmatched: 3. This CDR3 is 16 amino acids long. Germline CDR1 reads SQVTM; CDR2 reads ANQGSEA. In DNA form, the CDR3 reads TGCAGCGTCTCGGGACTAGCGGGGGGGAGCACAGATACGCAGTATTTT. It codes for CSVSGLAGGSTDTQYF.

The CDR3 loop reads CATRKDKGGFPLGEKLFF. The CDR3 DNA sequence: TGTGCCACCAGGAAAGACAAGGGGGGGTTTCCGTTGGGTGAAAAACTGTTTTTT. This chain uses TRBV15 with TRBJ1-4, with a possible D match to TRBD1 (6 bases). The V end was cut by 6 bases, the J end by 7 bases, with 27 bases between. The CDR3 length is 18 residues. Germline lookup yields CDR1 LNHNV and CDR2 YYDKDF (reference sequence).

The chain recombines TRBV7-2 with TRBJ1-1; D is undetermined. CDR3 length: 14 residues. V was shortened by 1 base and J by 11 bases, with 17 bases between the two germline ends. Germline V gene data show CDR1 as SGHTA and CDR2 as FQGNSA. The CDR3 sequence is CASSLGGRSVGAFF. The CDR3 DNA sequence: TGTGCCAGCAGCTTAGGAGGGAGGTCAGTAGGCGCTTTCTTT.

This clonotype was seen only a few times. The CDR3 bases are TGCGCCAGCAGCCAAGATGAGGTAGCGGGCGTCACAGATACGCAGTATTTT. Encoded protein: CASSQDEVAGVTDTQYF. The rearrangement uses TRBV4-1 and TRBJ2-3, with TRBD2 matching over 7 bases. Trimming removed 0 bases from V and 2 bases from J; junction bases left unmatched: 8. The V gene's germline CDR1 is MGHRA and CDR2 YSYEKL. The CDR3 has 17 amino acids.

This clonotype has just a few counts. The CDR3 here is CASDGKGKAFF. The CDR3 DNA sequence: TGTGCCAGCGACGGCAAGGGGAAAGCTTTCTTT. This chain uses TRBV10-3 with TRBJ1-1, with D perhaps TRBD1 (5 bases). V lost 10 bases and J 9 bases, leaving 15 bases between the germline ends. The CDR3 runs to 11 residues. CDR1 and CDR2 from the germline V gene are ENHRY and SYGVKD.

This chain uses TRBV28 with TRBJ2-7; 10 nucleotides match TRBD1. Germline V gene data show CDR1 as MDHEN and CDR2 as SYDVKM. V dropped 2 bases and J dropped 6; count of bases not matched to a gene: 10. The CDR3 sequence is 16 residues long. The CDR3 is CASSLASGTGDSEQYF. The CDR3 DNA reads TGTGCCAGCAGTTTAGCCTCAGGGACAGGGGACTCCGAGCAGTACTTC.

In this sample, this clonotype turned up a few times. V gene TRBV28 combines with J gene TRBJ2-5, with 8 bases lining up with TRBD2. Germline V gene sequence: CDR1 MDHEN, CDR2 SYDVKM. The trim removed 5 bases at V and 4 bases at J, leaving 9 bases unmatched. The CDR3 sequence is 15 residues long. CDR3 amino acids: CASSISGTGGETQYF. The CDR3 coding sequence is TGTGCCAGCAGTATTAGCGGGACGGGGGGAGAGACCCAGTACTTC.

The rearrangement joins TRBV4-2 to TRBJ1-1; possibly TRBD1 for D (6 bases). Germline V lookup: CDR1 LGHNA, CDR2 YNFKEQ. CDR3 length equals 15 residues. V lost 0 bases, J lost 3 bases, and 11 bases lay in between. The CDR3 sequence: CASSQDRGTHTEAFF. For the CDR3, the DNA is TGTGCCAGCAGCCAAGATCGGGGGACACACACTGAAGCTTTCTTT.

V and J are TRBV7-8 and TRBJ2-1, with 16 bases lining up with TRBD2. Germline CDR1 SGHVS, CDR2 FQNEAQ. The V segment lost 5 bases and the J segment 4 bases; nucleotides outside the gene matches: 5. The CDR3 has 17 amino acids. The chain's CDR3 is CASSLWGLAGGYNEQFF. The CDR3 DNA reads TGTGCCAGCAGCCTATGGGGACTAGCGGGAGGGTACAATGAGCAGTTCTTC.

This clonotype was counted a few times. This rearrangement joins TRBV5-4 to TRBJ2-1; the match to TRBD1 covers 9 bases. This CDR3 has 15 amino acids. With 4 bases clipped from V and 6 bases from J, the junction kept 8 bases outside the gene matches. CDR1 and CDR2 from the germline V gene are SGHNT and YYREEE (reference sequence). CDR3 loop: CASSPDGTGSNEQFF. The CDR3 DNA reads as TGTGCCAGCAGCCCGGACGGGACAGGGAGCAATGAGCAGTTCTTC.

About this clonotype: A read error may produce the germline difference seen at one junction end. The V gene is TRBV10-3, the J gene TRBJ1-2; a possible D gene is TRBD1 (6 bases). Germline CDR1 ENHRY, CDR2 SYGVKD. The CDR3 is 13 residues long. The CDR3 nucleotides are TGTACCATCAATGGGGGGCGCGCCGATGGCTACACCTTC. This encodes CTINGGRADGYTF.

The rearrangement links TRBV7-9 to TRBJ2-4; D gene unclear. The better agreement between TRBJ2-7 and the DNA end casts doubt on the J call. Germline V gene data show CDR1 as SEHNR and CDR2 as FQNEAQ (reference sequence). The CDR3 is 15 amino acids. CDR3 sequence: CASSLRRMDSYEQYF. In nucleotides, the CDR3 is TGTGCCAGCAGCTTAAGGCGCATGGACTCCTACGAGCAGTACTTC.

The chain joins TRBV7-8 to TRBJ1-2; tentatively, D is TRBD1 (5 bases). In germline, CDR1 is SGHVS, CDR2 FQNEAQ. V gave up 7 bases and J gave up 4 bases, with 22 bases separating them. The CDR3 covers 16 residues. The CDR3 DNA is TGTGCCAGCACCGCGACTCTAGGGGAGCCAAGCTATGGCTACACCTTC. This gives the protein CASTATLGEPSYGYTF.

The table lists this clonotype with a few counts. The V call is TRBV6-6, the J call TRBJ2-1, with 11 bases that match TRBD2. The CDR3 has 16 residues. V was clipped by 1 base and J by 9 bases; unmatched bases: 8. Per germline, CDR1 MNHNY and CDR2 SVGAGI (reference sequence). The CDR3: CASSYYLTSGNSEQFF. The CDR3, as DNA: TGTGCCAGCAGTTACTACCTGACTAGCGGGAACAGTGAGCAGTTCTTC.

CDR3 coding DNA: TGTGCCAGCAGCTATCCGGGCGTCGCCTATGGCTACACCTTC. This translates into CASSYPGVAYGYTF. The chain uses TRBV7-2 and TRBJ1-2; D is unresolved. Germline loops: CDR1 SGHTA, CDR2 FQGNSA. Deletions cut 4 bases from V and 4 bases from J, with 13 bases between. The CDR3 is 14 amino acids.

This clonotype has a handful of counts. The gene calls are TRBV28 and TRBJ2-4, with 7 bases aligning to TRBD1. The germline V gene has CDR1 MDHEN and CDR2 SYDVKM. V lost 4 bases, J lost 0 bases, and 6 bases stayed unmatched. The CDR3 runs 16 residues. The CDR3 is CASSSPGQIAKNIQYF. CDR3 sequence (DNA): TGTGCCAGCAGTTCGCCGGGACAGATAGCCAAAAACATTCAGTACTTC.

The chain uses TRBV10-3 and TRBJ2-3; D perhaps matches TRBD2 (6 bases). This CDR3 spans 15 amino acids. The V end lost 2 bases, the J end lost 0 bases, and 9 bases lay between the germline ends. From germline, CDR1 is ENHRY and CDR2 SYGVKD. The CDR3 loop reads CAISEGGVSTDTQYF. In nucleotides, the CDR3 is TGTGCCATCAGTGAGGGAGGGGTCAGCACAGATACGCAGTATTTT.